This TCR beta chain was documented in a study of glioma-infiltrating T cells after dendritic cell vaccination (dated by TCRdb to about 2016). Concerning the study at large: Of the approximately 15 glioblastoma patients in the cohort, all drawn from Phase I and II dendritic cell vaccination trials, 9 were newly diagnosed and 6 had recurrent disease. Between the early 2000s and the early 2010s, the patients were given dendritic cell vaccination pulsed with autologous tumor lysate. The vaccine consisted of monocyte-derived dendritic cells cultured about 7 days with IL-4 and GM-CSF, then pulsed overnight with autologous tumor lysate. Each patient got three intradermal injections of the dendritic cell vaccine, spaced at biweekly intervals, in the arm below the axilla. In glioblastoma patients vaccinated with dendritic cells, deep sequencing of TCR beta CDR3 regions served to measure tumor-infiltrating lymphocyte content and to compare repertoires between tumor and blood. Survival after dendritic cell vaccination was correlated with TCR sequencing metrics, such as TIL content and the overlap between tumor and blood repertoires.

Via the germline V gene, CDR1 is SGHTA and CDR2 FQGTGA. Trimming leaves V shorter by 1 base and J shorter by 3 bases, with the junction holding 1 base beyond the gene matches. Including the terminal cysteine and phenylalanine, the CDR3 comprises 15 residues. Left in the record is the CDR3 DNA by itself, 45 bases read in frame from the first base. TCRB CDR3 regions were amplified from roughly 1.8 ug genomic DNA, or all available DNA if less, using the immunoSEQ assay. Multiplex PCR used 60 forward primers for TCR V beta segments and 13 reverse primers for J beta segments. Synthetic control templates were spiked into each sample at limiting dilution to estimate reads per starting template. The Illumina HiSeq System generated sequencing reads of 87 bp. In the authors' own workflow: PCR and sequencing errors were removed by merging closely related sequences with a nearest neighbor algorithm. TCR overlap was measured as the percentage of unique tumor TCR beta sequences that were also present in the peripheral blood of the same patient. Imported from immuneACCESS, the table was reduced by TCRdb to in-frame sequences with V and J called. These copies leave out some clones; in studies compared against another copy, an unresolved V gene accounts for under half, and the cause of the remainder is not known. D and trimming were read from the DNA, whereas the V and J calls and clone size are those reported in that table. This sample gives tens of thousands of clones in total; around 86% of them show up just once. The ten largest clones represent 2% to 2.5% of the sample.

Turning to this clone: No cognate antigen has been identified for it. Base qualities were left out, and no much larger clone turns up one base away.

According to the study, the label for this sample's time point signals: after dendritic cell vaccination, including at tumor progression/relapse. Patients were selected on the basis of adequate residual fresh-frozen tumor tissue and more than two years of available survival data. None of the glioblastoma patients carried an isocitrate dehydrogenase mutation, although molecular status otherwise varied. PBMC were collected before vaccination, two weeks after the third vaccination, and at tumor progression if progression occurred. The Qiagen DNeasy Blood extraction Kit was used to extract genomic DNA. Overall results and qualifications from the work: TCR clonality showed no direct relationship with survival, which suggests that a diverse polyclonal response may matter. The three-group TCR overlap response model was described as speculative and requiring prospective validation. Higher estimated pretreatment TIL content predicted longer time to progression and overall survival after dendritic cell vaccination. The cohort was small and heterogeneous, and full blood and tumor sets were available for few patients, with initial-recurrent tumor pairs available for even fewer patients.

This clonotype was obtained from a human donor with glioblastoma. The V and J segments used are TRBV7-3 and TRBJ2-1; TRBD2 matches 9 bases in the middle. The material sequenced was blood, taken after dendritic cell vaccination. The DNA is TGTGCCAGCAGCTTAAATAGCGGGAGCTACAATGAGCAGTTCTTC. It translates as CASSLNSGSYNEQFF.